Presented here are 30 T cell receptor beta chains from one specimen sequenced in a study of regulatory T cells in long-lasting Graves disease. Assembly of TCR beta libraries relied on iRepertoire HTBI primers together with Arm-PCR of CDR3 regions. TCRdb reprocessed the multiplex PCR reads via MiXCR and lists one record per CDR3 protein. The table has roughly 430,000 distinct CDR3 sequences, about a sixth seen once. Time point specified: newly diagnosed GD, antithyroid drugs for less than 3 months. PBMC-extracted RNA yielded the TCR library. These data also featured in a second study, about T cells in Graves' hyperthyroidism and ophthalmopathy.

Sequenced here: peripheral blood mononuclear cells (PBMCs), sampled at new diagnosis, from a patient treated with antithyroid drugs. The source is a woman in her 30s with Graves disease.

J is TRBJ1-2 and V is TRBV9; TRBD1 agrees at 7 bases. Per germline, CDR1 SGDLS and CDR2 YYNGEE. After removal of 1 base from V and 5 bases from J, the junction contained 8 bases not matched to a gene. This CDR3 contains 15 residues. CDR3 sequence (DNA): TGTGCCAGCAGCGTATGGGCGTCGGGACAGTATGGCTACACCTTC. The encoded protein is CASSVWASGQYGYTF.

This clonotype has more than one count but fewer than ten. V usage is TRBV4-3 and J usage is TRBJ2-7; tentative D call: TRBD1 (6 bases). The V and J ends lost 0 bases and 4 bases respectively, with 7 bases between them. The CDR3 length is 13 residues. The germline V gene encodes CDR1 LGHNA and CDR2 YSLEER. CDR3 in DNA: TGCGCCAGCAGCCAAGAACAGGGATACGAGCAGTACTTC. This codes for CASSQEQGYEQYF.

This clonotype was detected a few times. V usage is TRBV28 and J usage is TRBJ1-3; D perhaps matches TRBD1 (5 bases). The germline V and J ends were trimmed by 3 bases and 4 bases, with 13 bases remaining between them. Germline-derived CDR1 and CDR2 are MDHEN and SYDVKM. The CDR3 is 15 residues long. CDR3 coding DNA: TGTGCCAGCAGTTTGTACAGGACTTACGGAAACACCATATATTTT. Protein sequence: CASSLYRTYGNTIYF.

The sample holds a few counts of this clonotype. V and J are TRBV6-5 and TRBJ1-2; 10 nucleotides match TRBD1. In germline, CDR1 is MNHEY, CDR2 SVGAGI. Losses at the gene ends were 3 bases for V and 3 bases for J; bases not matched to a gene: 10. The CDR3 consists of 17 residues. This CDR3 reads CASSYPGQGFIDYGYTF. In DNA, the CDR3 is TGTGCCAGCAGTTATCCGGGACAGGGGTTTATAGACTATGGCTACACCTTC.

At least ten counts were recorded for this clonotype. V usage is TRBV30 and J usage is TRBJ2-1, with D unclear. The CDR3 is 15 residues long. Between the trimmed V and J ends, which lost 2 bases and 2 bases, there was a span of 13 bases. Germline CDR1 and CDR2: GTSNPN and SVGIG (reference sequence). CDR3 in DNA: TGTGCCTGGAGTTTTGAATCAGGCCCCTACAATGAGCAGTTCTTC. This codes for CAWSFESGPYNEQFF.

The V call is TRBV6-2 or TRBV6-3, the J call TRBJ2-4; possibly TRBD1 or TRBD2 for D (5 bases each). This CDR3 has 15 amino acids. V lost 2 bases and J lost 8, with 16 bases in between. In germline, CDR1 is MNHEY, CDR2 SVGEGT. The CDR3 reads CASSYRGGGSDIQYF. DNA of the CDR3: TGTGCCAGCAGTTACCGTGGGGGTGGTAGCGACATTCAGTACTTC.

The CDR3 loop is CASSQDLRQANNEQFF. The CDR3 coding sequence is TGCGCCAGCAGCCAAGATCTGCGGCAGGCAAACAATGAGCAGTTCTTC. This chain uses TRBV4-1 with TRBJ2-1; no definite D call. Germline V lookup: CDR1 MGHRA, CDR2 YSYEKL. The germline V and J ends were trimmed by 0 bases and 5 bases, with 14 bases remaining between them. The CDR3 length is 16 residues.

This clonotype has only a few counts. The chain carries TRBV14 and TRBJ2-1; 10 nucleotides match TRBD2. Germline CDR1 is SGHDN and CDR2 is FVKESK. V shed 4 bases, J shed 8 bases, and the junction held 8 bases outside the gene matches. This CDR3 comprises 15 residues. The CDR3 bases are TGTGCCAGCAGCCCCCACCTAGCGGGAGTGGATGAGCAGTTCTTC. Protein product: CASSPHLAGVDEQFF.

This clonotype was counted many times. The chain is built from TRBV11-2 and TRBJ2-5; 11 positions match TRBD2. With 3 bases clipped from V and 5 bases from J, the junction kept 8 bases outside the gene matches. The CDR3 contains 16 residues. Germline CDR1 reads SGHAT; CDR2 reads FQNNGV. The CDR3 is CASSFTKLAGAETQYF. As DNA, the CDR3 is TGTGCCAGCAGCTTTACGAAACTAGCGGGAGCTGAGACCCAGTACTTC.

This clonotype was seen at least ten times. V is TRBV27 and J is TRBJ2-7; D is unresolved. The CDR3 runs to 14 residues. The V and J ends lost 2 bases and 6 bases respectively, with 14 bases between them. Germline V CDR1 and CDR2: MNHEY, SMNVEV (reference sequence). CDR3 sequence (DNA): TGTGCCAGCAGTTTAAAGGTCCTGTCGACCGAGCAGTACTTC. Translated: CASSLKVLSTEQYF.

A note on this clonotype: This may come from a read error, since a much larger clone is one base off. This chain joins TRBV11-3 and TRBJ2-4; D tentatively fits TRBD1 or TRBD2 (5 bases each). The V end lost 4 bases, the J end lost 4 bases, and 17 bases lay between the germline ends. The CDR3 is 16 residues long. The germline CDR1 and CDR2 sequences are SGHNT and YENEEA. Written as DNA, the CDR3 is TGTGCCAGCAGCTCTCCTGGGGGAGCACCGAAAAACATTCAGTACTTC. This gives the protein CASSSPGGAPKNIQYF.

This clonotype has at least ten counts. V is TRBV11-3 and J is TRBJ2-7, with D possibly TRBD2 on 5 matching bases. Germline CDR1 and CDR2: SGHNT and YENEEA. V was shortened by 1 base and J by 6 bases, with 10 bases between the two germline ends. The length of the CDR3 is 13 residues. The DNA for the CDR3 is TGTGCCAGCAGCTTAGTGGCCGGGGTCGAGCAGTACTTC. Protein sequence: CASSLVAGVEQYF.

At least ten counts were recorded for this clonotype. The CDR3 does not end in the conserved phenylalanine or tryptophan, so this is likely a read error. The limits of the CDR3 on the DNA are not certain, so only TCRdb's listed CDR3 is given. The chain uses TRBV20-1 and TRBJ2-7; no DNA check was done on the table's D call, TRBD1. The CDR3 extends over 11 residues, inclusive of both ends. Germline CDR1 reads DFQATT; CDR2 reads SNEGSKA (reference sequence). This CDR3 reads CSAEGLGVFPI.

The sample holds many counts of this clonotype. This chain links TRBV19 with TRBJ2-7; 10 bases map to TRBD2. V shed 7 bases, J shed 3 bases, and the junction held 6 bases outside the gene matches. Looked up from germline, CDR1 is LNHDA and CDR2 is SQIVND (reference sequence). This CDR3 contains 14 residues. CDR3 bases: TGTGCCAGTAAGATGGCTAGCGGGGGCTACGAGCAGTACTTC. Translated, it gives CASKMASGGYEQYF.

The chain recombines TRBV28 with TRBJ1-3; D uncertain. CDR3 length equals 19 residues. Germline CDR1 is MDHEN and CDR2 is SYDVKM. The germline V and J ends were trimmed by 4 bases and 0 bases, with 22 bases remaining between them. CDR3 sequence: CASSSLAGGPQSSGNTIYF. The CDR3 region has the DNA TGTGCCAGCAGTTCCCTTGCCGGTGGACCGCAGAGCTCTGGAAACACCATATATTTT.

This clonotype was seen many times. The genes are TRBV10-3 and TRBJ2-7; D assignment may be TRBD1 or TRBD2 (5 bases each). V lost 7 bases and J lost 0, with 13 bases in between. This CDR3 has 14 residues. Germline lookup yields CDR1 ENHRY and CDR2 SYGVKD. Here the CDR3 reads CAIKGTPSSYEQYF. The CDR3 region has the DNA TGTGCCATCAAAGGGACCCCGAGCTCCTACGAGCAGTACTTC.

As to this clonotype: This may arise from a read error, as a much more abundant clone is one base away. J is TRBJ2-4 and V is TRBV30; unclear D gene. CDR3 size: 13 residues. CDR1 is GTSNPN and CDR2 is SVGIG in the germline V gene (reference sequence). This chain's CDR3 is CAWSVVAKDIQYF. CDR3 in DNA: TGTGCCTGGAGTGTAGTAGCCAAAGACATTCAGTACTTC.

The sample holds many counts of this clonotype. V usage is TRBV6-1 and J usage is TRBJ2-7; 11 bases fit TRBD2. Germline values: CDR1 MNHNS, CDR2 SASEGT. There are 13 residues in the CDR3. The trim removed 2 bases at V and 9 bases at J, leaving 3 bases unmatched. The CDR3 is CASSEHGTSGQYF. CDR3 coding DNA: TGTGCCAGCAGTGAACACGGGACTAGCGGGCAGTACTTC.

The chain employs TRBV20-1 and TRBJ2-1; D gene uncertain. The germline V gene encodes CDR1 DFQATT and CDR2 SNEGSKA (reference sequence). V was pared by 6 bases and J by 9 bases, with 30 bases between. The CDR3 totals 17 residues. The CDR3 spells CSATFDERAPLVGEQFF. CDR3 bases: TGCAGTGCAACCTTCGATGAACGGGCCCCCCTAGTAGGTGAGCAGTTCTTC.

The rearrangement uses TRBV5-1 and TRBJ2-6, with D tentatively TRBD1 (5 bases). The germline V gene encodes CDR1 SGHRS and CDR2 YFSETQ. The germline V and J ends were trimmed by 6 bases and 2 bases, with 15 bases remaining between them. The CDR3 has 16 residues. This chain's CDR3 is CASIKDSSPGANVLTF. CDR3 nucleotide sequence: TGCGCCAGCATTAAAGACAGTAGCCCTGGGGCCAACGTCCTGACTTTC.

The chain carries TRBV30 and TRBJ2-7, with TRBD1 identical over 7 bases. The CDR3 consists of 16 residues. The germline CDR1 and CDR2 sequences are GTSNPN and SVGIG (reference sequence). V dropped 1 base and J dropped 2; count of bases not matched to a gene: 11. CDR3 amino acids: CAWSARDSQLTYEQYF. In nucleotides, the CDR3 is TGTGCCTGGAGTGCCCGGGACAGCCAGTTGACCTACGAGCAGTACTTC. The whole variable domain, filled in from reference TRBV30 and TRBJ2-7, reads SQTIHQWPATLVQPVGSPLSLECTVEGTSNPNLYWYRQAAGRGLQLLFYSVGIGQISSEVPQNLSASRPQDRQFILSSKKLLLSDSGFYLCAWSARDSQLTYEQYFGPGTRLTVT.

This sequence joins TRBV12-3 or TRBV12-4 and TRBJ2-7; maybe TRBD1 (5 bases). V shed 3 bases and J shed 2 bases, with 11 bases lying between them. This CDR3 is built from 14 residues. This CDR3 reads CASSFSDSPYEQYF. CDR3 DNA sequence: TGTGCCAGCAGTTTTTCCGACAGCCCCTACGAGCAGTACTTC.

This clonotype has a count of ten or more. The gene calls are TRBV7-2 and TRBJ1-5; 7 positions agree with TRBD1. The CDR3 loop spans 17 amino acids. Trimming at V came to 6 bases and at J to 3 bases, leaving 14 bases not matched to a gene. The germline gives CDR1 SGHTA, CDR2 FQGNSA. CDR3 coding DNA: TGTGCCAGCAGTTACATCACCGGGACAGCCTCCAATCAGCCCCAGCATTTT. Its translation is CASSYITGTASNQPQHF. The full variable domain, its missing parts supplied by reference TRBV7-2 and TRBJ1-5, is GAGVSQSPSNKVTEKGKDVELRCDPISGHTALYWYRQSLGQGLEFLIYFQGNSAPDKSGLPSDRFSAERTGGSVSTLTIQRTQQEDSAVYLCASSYITGTASNQPQHFGDGTRLSIL.

V and J are TRBV9 and TRBJ2-1; D is unclear. From germline, CDR1 is SGDLS and CDR2 YYNGEE. The V end was cut by 0 bases, the J end by 10 bases, with 14 bases between. The CDR3 sequence is 14 residues long. This chain's CDR3 is CASSVGVFGGEQFF. The CDR3 bases are TGTGCCAGCAGCGTAGGGGTTTTTGGTGGCGAGCAGTTCTTC.

This clonotype appeared once. The chain couples TRBV2 to TRBJ2-7; 8 positions match TRBD1. The germline gives CDR1 SNHLY, CDR2 FYNNEI. CDR3 length: 14 residues. V lost 6 bases to trimming and J lost 3 bases; unmatched junction nucleotides: 7. CDR3 amino acids: CASSSGQGLYEQYF. For the CDR3, the DNA is TGTGCCAGCAGCTCCGGACAGGGACTCTACGAGCAGTACTTC. Full variable domain (missing parts from reference TRBV2 and TRBJ2-7): EPEVTQTPSHQVTQMGQEVILRCVPISNHLYFYWYRQILGQKVEFLVSFYNNEISEKSEIFDDQFSVERPDGSNFTLKIRSTKLEDSAMYFCASSSGQGLYEQYFGPGTRLTVT.

This clonotype was recorded at least ten times. The V call is TRBV3-1, the J call TRBJ2-1, with 7 bases matching TRBD1. From germline, CDR1 is LGHDT and CDR2 YNNKEL (reference sequence). V shed 10 bases and J 6 bases; nucleotides not matched to a gene: 12. The CDR3 sequence is 14 residues long. This CDR3 is CATSSQGDGNEQFF. As DNA, the CDR3 is TGTGCCACCTCGTCTCAGGGGGACGGCAATGAGCAGTTCTTC.

Ten or more counts support this clonotype. The chain joins TRBV20-1 to TRBJ2-7; maybe TRBD2 (6 bases). The CDR3 runs to 13 residues. V shed 3 bases and J shed 2 bases, with 11 bases lying between them. CDR1 is DFQATT and CDR2 is SNEGSKA in the germline V gene (reference sequence). The CDR3 loop is CSASGASAYEQYF. The CDR3 nucleotides read TGCAGTGCTAGTGGGGCTAGCGCCTACGAGCAGTACTTC.

The chain recombines TRBV19 with TRBJ1-5, with 7 bases lining up with TRBD1. The CDR3 is 14 residues long. The ends lost 8 bases at V and 11 bases at J; junction bases unmatched: 15. Germline V gene lookup returns CDR1 LNHDA and CDR2 SQIVND (reference sequence). The CDR3 DNA reads as TGTGCCAGTGGCCACGGGACAGTGTTTGGAGCCCAGCATTTT. It encodes CASGHGTVFGAQHF.

The V and J genes are TRBV20-1 and TRBJ2-1, with 8 bases matching TRBD1. This CDR3 has 17 amino acids. CDR1 and CDR2 (germline): DFQATT, SNEGSKA (reference sequence). V was pared by 2 bases and J by 1 base, with 10 bases of the junction left unmatched. CDR3 coding DNA: TGCAGTGCTAGATCAAGGGTGGACAGGGCGTCCTACAATGAGCAGTTCTTC. Residues: CSARSRVDRASYNEQFF.

This clonotype was counted between two and nine times. The gene calls are TRBV20-1 and TRBJ1-6; D gene uncertain. V shed 3 bases and J shed 4 bases, with 16 bases lying between them. Germline V lookup: CDR1 DFQATT, CDR2 SNEGSKA (reference sequence). CDR3 length equals 16 residues. Here the CDR3 DNA reads TGCAGTGCTAGGGGGAACCACCATGAATATAATTCACCCCTCCACTTT. It translates to CSARGNHHEYNSPLHF.